Given below is one TCR beta chain in context. Its target is not known. This sample is part of a study of beta chain features in type 1 diabetes. Background on the study: No age, gender or cell yield differences were seen between patients and healthy donors. Study-level results: TCRB repertoires of naive, central memory and Treg cells appeared more similar among patients than among healthy donors. Patients with Type 1 diabetes showed moderately but significantly shorter TCRB CDR3s in all four CD4+ subsets.

The whole isolated RNA underwent reverse transcription, so sequencing captured expressed TCRB transcripts. The data were produced by immunoSEQ multiplex PCR, yet TCRdb's version contains in-frame clones alone and is incomplete. Seen here are around 240,000 clones, approximately 16% observed once, and the top ten hold 0.07% to 0.095%. The CDR3 extends over 12 amino acids. The germline gives CDR1 SEHNR, CDR2 FQNEAQ (reference sequence). Trimming shortened V by 5 bases and J by 5 bases, and 9 bases separated the two germline ends. Every donor provided one heparinised blood draw, which averaged approximately 120 mL.

Sequenced: naive CD4+ T cells from blood. The sequence derives from a man between 25 and 39 years old with type 1 diabetes. V is TRBV7-9 and J is TRBJ1-1; D remains ambiguous. CDR3 nucleotides: TGTGCCAGCAGCAAACCGTTTACTGAAGCTTTCTTT. It translates to CASSKPFTEAFF.